One sample yielded the 24 T cell receptor beta chains listed below, sequenced in a study of blood T cell repertoires in COVID-19. Clones were read by immunoSEQ multiplex PCR, and TCRdb kept only the in-frame ones, dropping some. The data show fewer than 250,000 clones, around 84% seen once. The source material was PBMCs or T cells enriched from blood (not recorded which). The receptors were gathered from a middle-aged woman with acute COVID-19.

The genes are TRBV6-6 and TRBJ1-4, with 7 bases lining up with TRBD1. V trimming: 6 bases; J trimming: 7 bases; junction bases outside the gene matches: 11. CDR3 length equals 15 residues. Germline CDR1 and CDR2: MNHNY and SVGAGI (reference sequence). The CDR3 DNA follows: TGTGCCAGCAGATCCTCCGGGACAGTCGTTGAAAAACTGTTTTTT. It is translated as CASRSSGTVVEKLFF.

The rearrangement joins TRBV7-2 to TRBJ2-2, with D possibly TRBD1 on 6 matching bases. Germline V CDR1 and CDR2: SGHTA, FQGNSA. The CDR3 spans 15 residues. Trimming pared 2 bases from V and 4 bases from J, leaving 11 bases between. This CDR3 reads CASSLTTGTTGELFF. The CDR3 DNA is TGTGCCAGCAGCTTAACGACAGGAACCACCGGGGAGCTGTTTTTT.

The chain recombines TRBV25-1 with TRBJ1-5; 7 nucleotides align to TRBD1. Germline V gene sequence: CDR1 MGHDK, CDR2 SYGVNS. The V and J ends lost 3 bases and 4 bases, in that order; junction bases with no gene match: 3. The CDR3 consists of 14 residues. The chain's CDR3 is CASSDPGQNQPQHF. Written as DNA, the CDR3 is TGTGCCAGCAGTGATCCGGGACAGAATCAGCCCCAGCATTTT.

This chain connects TRBV7-9 to TRBJ1-6, with 7 positions matching TRBD1. With V trimmed by 4 bases and J by 5 bases, 5 bases remained unmatched. This CDR3 is 15 amino acids long. CDR1 is SEHNR, CDR2 FQNEAQ, per germline (reference sequence). In nucleotides, the CDR3 is TGTGCCAGCAGCTCCAGGACAGGAGATAATTCACCCCTCCACTTT. Protein sequence: CASSSRTGDNSPLHF.

The chain is built from TRBV5-1 and TRBJ2-1, with TRBD2 matching 9 bases. V shed 1 base, J shed 2 bases, and the junction held 16 bases outside the gene matches. The CDR3 extends over 20 amino acids. Germline values: CDR1 SGHRS, CDR2 YFSETQ. The CDR3 is CASSLIPSGNNRGTYNEQFF. The CDR3 coding sequence is TGCGCCAGCAGCTTGATTCCTAGCGGGAACAATCGTGGGACCTACAATGAGCAGTTCTTC.

This chain links TRBV5-1 with TRBJ1-3; 7 nucleotides match TRBD1. Germline values: CDR1 SGHRS, CDR2 YFSETQ. V lost 4 bases, J lost 2 bases, and 9 bases stayed unmatched. CDR3 size: 16 residues. The CDR3 nucleotides are TGCGCCAGCAGCCTTGAGGGGGCGCATACTGGAAACACCATATATTTT. Encoded protein: CASSLEGAHTGNTIYF.

V is TRBV27 and J is TRBJ1-5, with D tentatively TRBD1 (5 bases). CDR3 length: 14 amino acids. Looked up from germline, CDR1 is MNHEY and CDR2 is SMNVEV (reference sequence). V lost 6 bases and J lost 7, with 16 bases in between. The CDR3 DNA is TGTGCCAGCAGGGATCAGGGTATGGGGCAGCCCCAGCATTTT. This encodes CASRDQGMGQPQHF.

The V and J genes are TRBV3-1 (or the pseudogene TRBV3-2) and TRBJ2-5; TRBD1 might be the D (6 bases). Trimming shortened V by 10 bases and J by 2 bases, and 11 bases separated the two germline ends. Germline V CDR1 and CDR2: LGHDT, YNNKEL (reference sequence). The CDR3 runs 12 residues. The CDR3 DNA reads TGTGCCACACGACAGGATCAAGAGACCCAGTACTTC. The encoded protein is CATRQDQETQYF.

The J gene is TRBJ2-3, the V gene TRBV6-4; 11 positions match TRBD2. CDR1 and CDR2 (germline): MRHNA, SNTAGT. The CDR3 loop spans 15 amino acids. The trim removed 4 bases at V and 2 bases at J, leaving 2 bases unmatched. CDR3 protein: CASSVAGGNTDTQYF. The DNA for the CDR3 is TGTGCCAGCAGTGTAGCGGGGGGGAACACAGATACGCAGTATTTT.

This chain links TRBV29-1 with TRBJ1-5; TRBD1 matches at 8 bases. Germline V gene sequence: CDR1 SQVTM, CDR2 ANQGSEA. The CDR3 runs to 14 residues. The V and J ends lost 6 bases and 2 bases, in that order; junction bases with no gene match: 6. The CDR3 DNA sequence: TGCAGCGTAGGACAGGGTTTAGGCAATCAGCCCCAGCATTTT. Translated: CSVGQGLGNQPQHF.

This clone was seen more than once but under ten times. The chain recombines TRBV3-1 (or the pseudogene TRBV3-2) with TRBJ2-4; a possible D gene is TRBD2 (5 bases). There are 13 residues in the CDR3. Germline V CDR1 and CDR2: LGHDT, YNNKEL (reference sequence). Trimming stripped 6 bases from V and 8 bases from J, with 14 bases between. Here the CDR3 reads CASSRADWDIQYF. The CDR3 DNA reads TGTGCCAGCAGTAGGGCGGACTGGGACATTCAGTACTTC.

The chain is built from TRBV28 and TRBJ1-2; possibly TRBD1 for D (6 bases). V lost 6 bases, J lost 6 bases, and 17 bases lay in between. There are 14 residues in the CDR3. CDR1 is MDHEN and CDR2 is SYDVKM in the germline V gene. DNA of the CDR3: TGTGCCAGCAGGCCCCCCCACAGGGTGGATGGCTACACCTTC. Translation gives CASRPPHRVDGYTF.

This clone was detected only once. The genes are TRBV30 and TRBJ1-4; the match to TRBD1 covers 7 bases. The junction had 7 bases not matched to a gene; V was cut back by 5 bases and J by 4 bases. The CDR3 extends over 14 amino acids. Germline CDR1 GTSNPN, CDR2 SVGIG (reference sequence). CDR3 in amino acids: CAWPSTGLNEKLFF. As DNA, the CDR3 is TGTGCCTGGCCGTCGACAGGGCTTAATGAAAAACTGTTTTTT.

This clone was detected a few times. The chain combines TRBV19 with TRBJ1-5; a possible D gene is TRBD1 (5 bases). This CDR3 comprises 15 residues. V lost 4 bases and J 2 bases, leaving 12 bases between the germline ends. Germline CDR1 and CDR2: LNHDA and SQIVND (reference sequence). CDR3 amino acids: CASSSLGGGNQPQHF. The DNA for the CDR3 is TGTGCCAGTAGTAGCCTGGGGGGGGGCAATCAGCCCCAGCATTTT.

The gene calls are TRBV3-1 (or the pseudogene TRBV3-2) and TRBJ2-6; D might be TRBD2 (6 bases). Germline values: CDR1 LGHDT, CDR2 YNNKEL (reference sequence). V shed 0 bases and J shed 0 bases, with 15 bases lying between them. The CDR3 loop spans 19 amino acids. This CDR3 reads CASSQDVGWEVSGANVLTF. The CDR3 DNA is TGTGCCAGCAGCCAAGATGTGGGATGGGAGGTCTCTGGGGCCAACGTCCTGACTTTC.

As DNA, the CDR3 is TGTGCCAGCAGCCAAGAGGTTATCGGCAGGGCTAATGAAAAACTGTTTTTT. Translation gives CASSQEVIGRANEKLFF. V and J are TRBV3-1 (or the pseudogene TRBV3-2) and TRBJ1-4; a possible D gene is TRBD1 (5 bases). CDR1 is LGHDT and CDR2 is YNNKEL in the germline V gene (reference sequence). Trimming cost V 0 bases and J 3 bases, with 14 bases left between them. The CDR3 sequence is 17 residues long.

This sequence joins TRBV27 and TRBJ2-7, with TRBD2 matching 11 bases. The CDR3 length is 15 residues. Germline-derived CDR1 and CDR2 are MNHEY and SMNVEV (reference sequence). V lost 2 bases, J lost 3 bases, and 3 bases stayed unmatched. CDR3 bases: TGTGCCAGCAGTTTAATCACTAGCGGGAGCTACGAGCAGTACTTC. It is translated as CASSLITSGSYEQYF.

The rearrangement uses TRBV20-1 and TRBJ1-1, with TRBD1 as a possible D gene (6 bases). CDR1 is DFQATT and CDR2 is SNEGSKA in the germline V gene (reference sequence). The CDR3 sequence is 11 residues long. With 8 bases removed from V and 3 bases from J, the gap between germline ends came to 10 bases. The CDR3 spells CSLRTDTEAFF. The CDR3 region has the DNA TGCAGTTTAAGGACAGACACTGAAGCTTTCTTT.

The chain is built from TRBV6-5 and TRBJ2-3, with D perhaps matching TRBD2 (5 bases). This CDR3 has 14 amino acids. Germline lookup yields CDR1 MNHEY and CDR2 SVGAGI. V shed 0 bases and J shed 4 bases, with 8 bases lying between them. The chain's CDR3 is CASSYSGRADTQYF. CDR3 bases: TGTGCCAGCAGTTACTCCGGGCGGGCAGATACGCAGTATTTT.

This clone has a handful of counts. The V call is TRBV4-3, the J call TRBJ2-3; the match to TRBD1 covers 9 bases. The CDR3 covers 15 residues. Germline loops: CDR1 LGHNA, CDR2 YSLEER. Unmatched junction bases numbered 6, after V lost 4 bases and J lost 4 bases. CDR3 in amino acids: CASSRGQGFPDTQYF. DNA of the CDR3: TGCGCCAGCAGCCGAGGACAGGGGTTTCCAGATACGCAGTATTTT.

This chain links TRBV11-2 with TRBJ1-1; 8 nucleotides agree with TRBD1. The CDR3 runs 14 residues. CDR1 and CDR2 (germline): SGHAT, FQNNGV. V dropped 5 bases and J dropped 5; count of bases not matched to a gene: 7. CDR3 nucleotide sequence: TGTGCCAGCAGCCCCCAGGGGGCGAGTACTGAAGCTTTCTTT. It encodes CASSPQGASTEAFF.

The rearrangement links TRBV28 to TRBJ1-4, with D unclear. The CDR3 consists of 13 residues. Trimming removed 3 bases at V and 8 bases at J, with 10 bases between. The germline V gene encodes CDR1 MDHEN and CDR2 SYDVKM. The CDR3 sequence: CASSLNRREKLFF. The CDR3, as DNA: TGTGCCAGCAGTTTGAACAGAAGGGAAAAACTGTTTTTT.

This clone has only one observation. This chain uses TRBV5-1 with TRBJ2-2; TRBD2 matches 8 bases. The V and J ends lost 3 bases and 2 bases, in that order; junction bases with no gene match: 6. CDR1 SGHRS and CDR2 YFSETQ come from the germline V gene. The CDR3 runs to 16 residues. In DNA, the CDR3 is TGCGCCAGCAGCTCCGAACTAGCGGAAAACACCGGGGAGCTGTTTTTT. Its translation is CASSSELAENTGELFF.

This sequence joins TRBV28 and TRBJ2-3; 9 positions agree with TRBD1. The germline V gene encodes CDR1 MDHEN and CDR2 SYDVKM. The CDR3 is 14 residues long. The junction had 3 bases not matched to a gene; V was cut back by 7 bases and J by 1 base. The CDR3 region is CASIDRGGTDTQYF. The CDR3 DNA is TGTGCCAGCATTGACAGGGGGGGCACAGATACGCAGTATTTT.